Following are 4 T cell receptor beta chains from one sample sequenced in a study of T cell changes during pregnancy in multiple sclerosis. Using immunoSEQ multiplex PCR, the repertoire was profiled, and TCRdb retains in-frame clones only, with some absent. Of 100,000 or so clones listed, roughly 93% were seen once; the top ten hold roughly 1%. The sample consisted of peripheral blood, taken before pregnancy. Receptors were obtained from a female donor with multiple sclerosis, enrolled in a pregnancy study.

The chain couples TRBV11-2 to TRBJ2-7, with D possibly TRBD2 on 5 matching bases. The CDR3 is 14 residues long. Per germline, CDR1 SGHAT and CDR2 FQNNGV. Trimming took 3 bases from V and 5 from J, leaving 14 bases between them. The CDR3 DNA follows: TGTGCCAGCAGCTTGCTTGGGGAGCTCGACGAGCAGTACTTC. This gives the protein CASSLLGELDEQYF. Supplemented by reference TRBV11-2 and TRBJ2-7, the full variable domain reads EAGVAQSPRYKIIEKRQSVAFWCNPISGHATLYWYQQILGQGPKLLIQFQNNGVVDDSQLPKDRFSAERLKGVDSTLKIQPAKLEDSAVYLCASSLLGELDEQYFGPGTRLTVT.

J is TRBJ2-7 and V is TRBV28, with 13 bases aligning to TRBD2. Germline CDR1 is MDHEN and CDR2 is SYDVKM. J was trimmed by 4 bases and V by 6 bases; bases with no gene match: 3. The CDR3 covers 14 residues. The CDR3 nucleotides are TGTGCCAGCAGAGGACTAGCGGGAGTTTACGAGCAGTACTTC. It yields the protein CASRGLAGVYEQYF.

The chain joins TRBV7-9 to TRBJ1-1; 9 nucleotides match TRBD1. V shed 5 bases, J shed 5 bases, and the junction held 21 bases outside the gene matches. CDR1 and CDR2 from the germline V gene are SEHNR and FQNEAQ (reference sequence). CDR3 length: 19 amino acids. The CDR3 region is CASSGLGQTGTGFDTEAFF. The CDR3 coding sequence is TGTGCCAGCAGCGGATTAGGGCAAACCGGGACAGGGTTTGATACTGAAGCTTTCTTT.

The CDR3 is CASSLRGTRGSYEQYF. The CDR3 DNA reads as TGTGCCAGCAGTCTCAGGGGGACTCGTGGTTCCTACGAGCAGTACTTC. This chain connects TRBV27 to TRBJ2-7; TRBD1 might be the D (7 bases). CDR3 size: 16 residues. Per germline, CDR1 MNHEY and CDR2 SMNVEV (reference sequence). Trimming cost V 5 bases and J 1 base, with 18 bases left between them.